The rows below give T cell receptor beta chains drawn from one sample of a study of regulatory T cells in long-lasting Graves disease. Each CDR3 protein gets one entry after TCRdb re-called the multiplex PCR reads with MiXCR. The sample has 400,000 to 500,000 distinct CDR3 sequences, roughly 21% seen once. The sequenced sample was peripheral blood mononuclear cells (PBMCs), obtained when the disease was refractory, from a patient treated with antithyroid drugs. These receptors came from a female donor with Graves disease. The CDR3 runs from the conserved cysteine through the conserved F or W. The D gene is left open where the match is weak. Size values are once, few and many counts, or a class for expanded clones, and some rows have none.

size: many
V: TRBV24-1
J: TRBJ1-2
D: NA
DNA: TGTGCCACCAGTGACCGAGTAAGGGACGGCTACACCTTC
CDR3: CATSDRVRDGYTF

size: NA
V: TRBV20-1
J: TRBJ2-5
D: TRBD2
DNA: TGCAGTGCTAGAGATCCGTGGCTAGCGGGCAAAACACAAGAGACCCAGTACTTC
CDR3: CSARDPWLAGKTQETQYF

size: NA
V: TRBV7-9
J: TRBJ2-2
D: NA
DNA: TGTGCCAGCAACTTAGTAAACACCGGGGAGCTGTTTTTT
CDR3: CASNLVNTGELFF

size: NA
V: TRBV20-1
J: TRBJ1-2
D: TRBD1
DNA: TGCAGTGCTAGCCAAGGGGGCGGATATGGCTACACCTTC
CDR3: CSASQGGGYGYTF

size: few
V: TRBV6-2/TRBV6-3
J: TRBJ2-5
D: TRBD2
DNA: TGTGCCAGCAGTTACGGAACTTCGACTAGCGGGAGACAGACCCAGTACTTC
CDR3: CASSYGTSTSGRQTQYF

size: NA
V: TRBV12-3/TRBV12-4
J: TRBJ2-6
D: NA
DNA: TGTGCCAGCAGTTACGCAAGTCGGGGTGTCGGGGCCAACGTCCTGACTTTC
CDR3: CASSYASRGVGANVLTF

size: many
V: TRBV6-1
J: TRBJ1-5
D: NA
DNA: TGTGCCAGCAGCTGGACAGTGATAGGGAGTCAGCCCCAGCATTTT
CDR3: CASSWTVIGSQPQHF

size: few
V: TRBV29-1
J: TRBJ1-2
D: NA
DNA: TGCAGCGTCCTGAGGGCTTTGGACTATGGCTACACCTTC
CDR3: CSVLRALDYGYTF

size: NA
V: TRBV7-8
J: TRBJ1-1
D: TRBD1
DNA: TGTGCCAGCAGCTTCGGGACAGGGCTAGCTTTCTTT
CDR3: CASSFGTGLAFF

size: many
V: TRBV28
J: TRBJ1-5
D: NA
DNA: TGTGCCAGCAGGATCTGGGACGGGAGCAATCAGCCCCAGCATTTT
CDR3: CASRIWDGSNQPQHF

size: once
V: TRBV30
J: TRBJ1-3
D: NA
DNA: TGTGCCTGGACGGTGGCCGGATGGACCTCTGGAAACACCATATATTTT
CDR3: CAWTVAGWTSGNTIYF

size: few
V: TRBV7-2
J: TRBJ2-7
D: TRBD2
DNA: TGTGCCAGCAGCTTAGGGGGAGGGACTAGCGGGAGTTCCCCCTACGAGCAGTACTTC
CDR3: CASSLGGGTSGSSPYEQYF

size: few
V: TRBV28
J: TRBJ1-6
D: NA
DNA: TGTGCCAGCAGTTTCAGGACCCTATCCTATAATTCACCCCTCCACTTT
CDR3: CASSFRTLSYNSPLHF

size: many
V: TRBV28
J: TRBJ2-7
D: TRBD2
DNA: TGTGCCAGCAGTTCCCCCGGGGTAGCGGGACGCGAGCAGTACTTC
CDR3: CASSSPGVAGREQYF

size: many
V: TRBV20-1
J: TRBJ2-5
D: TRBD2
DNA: TGCAGTGCTAGGGGGCGGTCGGCGGGAGGTGTGATGGAGACCCAGTACTTC
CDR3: CSARGRSAGGVMETQYF

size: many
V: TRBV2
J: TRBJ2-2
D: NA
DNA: TGTGCCAGCAGTGAATACTACGCCGGGGAGCTGTTTTTT
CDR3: CASSEYYAGELFF

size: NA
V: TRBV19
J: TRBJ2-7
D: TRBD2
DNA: TGTGCCAGTAGTCTAGTTGGGACTAGCGGATTGTACGAGCAGTACTTC
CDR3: CASSLVGTSGLYEQYF

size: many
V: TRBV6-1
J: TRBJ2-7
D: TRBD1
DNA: TGTGCCAGCACTTCGACAGGGGTCTACGAGCAGTACTTC
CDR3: CASTSTGVYEQYF

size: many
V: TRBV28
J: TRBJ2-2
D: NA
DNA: TGTGCCAGCAGAGGTTTCAGGGCCCTACTGAACACCGGGGAGCTGTTTTTT
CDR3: CASRGFRALLNTGELFF

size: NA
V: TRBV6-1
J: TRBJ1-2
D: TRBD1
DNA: TGTGCCAGCAGTCTCCAGGACAGGGGTTATTATGGCTACACCTTC
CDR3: CASSLQDRGYYGYTF

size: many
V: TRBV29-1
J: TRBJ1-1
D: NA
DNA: TGCAGCGTTCAAGGCCGCATGAACACTGAAGCTTTCTTT
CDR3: CSVQGRMNTEAFF

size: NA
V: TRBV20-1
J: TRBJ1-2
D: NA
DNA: TGCAGTGCTAGAGATCCCGGGCAGGTTAACTATGGCTACACCTTC
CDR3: CSARDPGQVNYGYTF

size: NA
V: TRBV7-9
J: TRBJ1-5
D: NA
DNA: TGTGCCAGCAGCTTAGGCAGAAACAATCAGCCCCAGCATTTT
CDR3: CASSLGRNNQPQHF

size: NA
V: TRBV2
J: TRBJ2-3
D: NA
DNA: TGTGCCAGCAGCGAGGGAAGTTCCACAGATACGCAGTATTTT
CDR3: CASSEGSSTDTQYF